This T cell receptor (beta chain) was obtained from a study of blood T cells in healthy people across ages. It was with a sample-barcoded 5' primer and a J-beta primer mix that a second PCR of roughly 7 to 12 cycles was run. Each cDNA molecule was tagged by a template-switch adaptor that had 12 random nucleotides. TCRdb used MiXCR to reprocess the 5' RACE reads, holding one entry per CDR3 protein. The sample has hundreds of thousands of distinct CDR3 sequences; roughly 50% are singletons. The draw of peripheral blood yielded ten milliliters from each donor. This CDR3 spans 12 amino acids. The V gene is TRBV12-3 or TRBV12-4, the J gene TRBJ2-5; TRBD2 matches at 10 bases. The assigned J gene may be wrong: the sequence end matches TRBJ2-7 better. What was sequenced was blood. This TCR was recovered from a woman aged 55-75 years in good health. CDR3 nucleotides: TGTGCCAGCAGCTGGACTAGCGGCGAGCAGTACTTC. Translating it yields CASSWTSGEQYF.